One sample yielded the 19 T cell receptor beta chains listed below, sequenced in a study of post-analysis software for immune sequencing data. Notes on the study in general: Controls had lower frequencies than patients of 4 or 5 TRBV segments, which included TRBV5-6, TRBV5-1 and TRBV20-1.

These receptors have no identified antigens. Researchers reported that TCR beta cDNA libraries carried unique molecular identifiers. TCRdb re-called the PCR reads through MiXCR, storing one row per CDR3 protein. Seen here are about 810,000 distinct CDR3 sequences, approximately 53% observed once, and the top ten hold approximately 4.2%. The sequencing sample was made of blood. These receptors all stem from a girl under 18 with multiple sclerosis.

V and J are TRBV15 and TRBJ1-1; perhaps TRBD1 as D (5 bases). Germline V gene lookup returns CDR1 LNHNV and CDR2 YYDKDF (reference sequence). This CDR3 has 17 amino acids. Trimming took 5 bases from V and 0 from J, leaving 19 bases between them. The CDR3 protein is CATSQPLGGVMNTEAFF. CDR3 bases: TGTGCCACCAGCCAACCCCTCGGGGGGGTCATGAACACTGAAGCTTTCTTT.

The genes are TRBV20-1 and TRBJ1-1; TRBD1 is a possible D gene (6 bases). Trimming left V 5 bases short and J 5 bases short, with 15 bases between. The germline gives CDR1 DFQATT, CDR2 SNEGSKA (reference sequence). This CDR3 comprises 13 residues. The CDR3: CSASRGAGTEAFF. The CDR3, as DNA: TGCAGTGCTTCGCGGGGGGCCGGGACTGAAGCTTTCTTT.

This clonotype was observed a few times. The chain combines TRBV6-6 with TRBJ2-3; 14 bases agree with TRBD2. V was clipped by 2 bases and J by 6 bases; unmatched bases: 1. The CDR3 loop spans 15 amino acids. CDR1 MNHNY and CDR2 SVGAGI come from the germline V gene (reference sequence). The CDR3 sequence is CASSYGTSGGDTQYF. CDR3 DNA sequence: TGTGCCAGCAGTTACGGGACTAGCGGGGGTGATACGCAGTATTTT.

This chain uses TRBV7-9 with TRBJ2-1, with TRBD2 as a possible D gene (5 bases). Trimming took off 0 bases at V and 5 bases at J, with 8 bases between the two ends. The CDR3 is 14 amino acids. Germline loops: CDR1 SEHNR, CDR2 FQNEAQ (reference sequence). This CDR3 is CASSLAGVNNEQFF. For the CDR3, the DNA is TGTGCCAGCAGCTTAGCCGGGGTCAACAATGAGCAGTTCTTC.

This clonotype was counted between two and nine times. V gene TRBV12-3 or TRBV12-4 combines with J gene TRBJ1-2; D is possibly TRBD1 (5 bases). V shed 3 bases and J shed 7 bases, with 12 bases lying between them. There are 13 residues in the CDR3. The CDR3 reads CASSFGLRGGYTF. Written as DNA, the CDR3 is TGTGCCAGCAGTTTCGGGTTAAGGGGTGGCTACACCTTC.

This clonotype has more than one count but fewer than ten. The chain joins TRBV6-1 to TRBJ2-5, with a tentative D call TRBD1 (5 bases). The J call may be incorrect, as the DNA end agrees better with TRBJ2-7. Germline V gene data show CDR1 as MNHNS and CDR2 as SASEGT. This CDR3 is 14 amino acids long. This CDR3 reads CASSEVGSGSEQYF. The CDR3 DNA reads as TGTGCCAGCAGTGAAGTGGGGTCAGGGTCCGAGCAGTACTTC.

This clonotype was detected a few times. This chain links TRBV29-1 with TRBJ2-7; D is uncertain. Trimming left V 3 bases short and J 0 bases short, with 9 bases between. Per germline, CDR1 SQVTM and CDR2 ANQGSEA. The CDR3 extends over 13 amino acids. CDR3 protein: CSVDLGYSYEQYF. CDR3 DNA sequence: TGCAGCGTTGACCTGGGCTACTCCTACGAGCAGTACTTC.

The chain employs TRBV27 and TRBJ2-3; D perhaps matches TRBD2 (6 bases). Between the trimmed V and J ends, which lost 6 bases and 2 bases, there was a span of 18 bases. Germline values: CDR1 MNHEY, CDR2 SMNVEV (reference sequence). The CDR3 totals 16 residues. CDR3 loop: CASRGSGPPLTDTQYF. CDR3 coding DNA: TGTGCCAGCAGGGGTAGCGGTCCTCCCCTCACAGATACGCAGTATTTT.

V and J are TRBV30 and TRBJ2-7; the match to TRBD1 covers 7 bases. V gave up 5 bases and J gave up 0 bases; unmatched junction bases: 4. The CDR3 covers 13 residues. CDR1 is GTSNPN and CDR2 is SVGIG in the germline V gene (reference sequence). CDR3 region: CAWARQGSYEQYF. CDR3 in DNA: TGTGCCTGGGCACGACAGGGCTCCTACGAGCAGTACTTC.

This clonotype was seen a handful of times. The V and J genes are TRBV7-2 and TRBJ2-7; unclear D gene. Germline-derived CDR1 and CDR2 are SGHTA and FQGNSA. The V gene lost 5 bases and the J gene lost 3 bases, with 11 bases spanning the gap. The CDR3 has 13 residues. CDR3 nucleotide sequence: TGTGCCAGCAGCCCCAGAAGTGGCTACGAGCAGTACTTC. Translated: CASSPRSGYEQYF.

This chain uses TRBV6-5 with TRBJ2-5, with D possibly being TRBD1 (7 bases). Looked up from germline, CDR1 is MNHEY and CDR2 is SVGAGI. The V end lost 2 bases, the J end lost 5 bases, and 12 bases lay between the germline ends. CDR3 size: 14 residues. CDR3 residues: CASSYRRGAETQYF. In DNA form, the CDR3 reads TGTGCCAGCAGTTACCGCAGGGGGGCGGAGACCCAGTACTTC.

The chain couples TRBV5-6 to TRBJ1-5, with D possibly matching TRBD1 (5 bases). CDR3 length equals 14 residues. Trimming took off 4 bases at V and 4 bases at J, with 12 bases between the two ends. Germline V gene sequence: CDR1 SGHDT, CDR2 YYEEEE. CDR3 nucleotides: TGTGCCAGCAGCCCATTCGGGGGGAATCAGCCCCAGCATTTT. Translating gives CASSPFGGNQPQHF.

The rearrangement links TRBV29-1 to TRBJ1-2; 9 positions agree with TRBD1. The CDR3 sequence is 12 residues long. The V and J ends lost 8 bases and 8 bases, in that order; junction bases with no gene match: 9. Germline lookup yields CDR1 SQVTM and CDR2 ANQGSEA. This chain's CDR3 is CSFSQGARGYTF. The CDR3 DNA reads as TGCAGCTTCTCACAGGGGGCGCGGGGCTACACCTTC.

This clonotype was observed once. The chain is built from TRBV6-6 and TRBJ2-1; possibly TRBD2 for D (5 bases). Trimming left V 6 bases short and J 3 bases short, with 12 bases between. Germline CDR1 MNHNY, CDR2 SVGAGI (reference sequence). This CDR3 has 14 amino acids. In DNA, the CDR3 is TGTGCCAGCAGCCCGTTACGGGACTACAATGAGCAGTTCTTC. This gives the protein CASSPLRDYNEQFF.

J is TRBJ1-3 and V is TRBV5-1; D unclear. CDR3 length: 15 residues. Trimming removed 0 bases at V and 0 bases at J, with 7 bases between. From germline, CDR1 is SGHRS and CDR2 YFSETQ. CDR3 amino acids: CASSLEGNSGNTIYF. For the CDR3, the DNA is TGCGCCAGCAGCTTGGAAGGGAACTCTGGAAACACCATATATTTT. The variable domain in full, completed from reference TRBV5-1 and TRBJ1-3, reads KAGVTQTPRYLIKTRGQQVTLSCSPISGHRSVSWYQQTPGQGLQFLFEYFSETQRNKGNFPGRFSGRQFSNSRSEMNVSTLELGDSALYLCASSLEGNSGNTIYFGEGSWLTVV.

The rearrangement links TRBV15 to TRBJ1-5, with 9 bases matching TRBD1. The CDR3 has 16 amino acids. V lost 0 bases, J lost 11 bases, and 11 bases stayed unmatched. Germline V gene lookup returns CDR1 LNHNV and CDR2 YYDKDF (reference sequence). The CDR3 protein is CATSRDRDRAGGSQHF. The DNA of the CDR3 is TGTGCCACCAGCAGAGATCGGGACAGGGCCGGGGGATCCCAGCATTTT.

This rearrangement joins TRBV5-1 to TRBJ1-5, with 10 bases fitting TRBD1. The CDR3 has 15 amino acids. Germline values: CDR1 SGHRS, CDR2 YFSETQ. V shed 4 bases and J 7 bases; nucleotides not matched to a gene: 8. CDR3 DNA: TGCGCCAGCAGCGAGGGACAGGGGAGTAGGCAGCCCCAGCATTTT. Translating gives CASSEGQGSRQPQHF.

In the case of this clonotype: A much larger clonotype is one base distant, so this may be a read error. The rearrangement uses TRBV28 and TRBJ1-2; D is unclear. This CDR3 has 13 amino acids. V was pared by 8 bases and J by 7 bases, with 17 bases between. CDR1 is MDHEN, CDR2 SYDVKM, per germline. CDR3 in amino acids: CASVSGSGLGYTF. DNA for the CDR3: TGTGCCAGCGTGTCCGGGAGCGGGCTTGGCTACACCTTC.

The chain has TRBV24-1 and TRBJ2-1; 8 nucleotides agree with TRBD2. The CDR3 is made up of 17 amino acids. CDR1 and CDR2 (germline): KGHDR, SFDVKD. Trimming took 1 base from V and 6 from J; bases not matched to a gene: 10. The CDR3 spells CATSDLMGLGPSNEQFF. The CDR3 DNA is TGTGCCACCAGTGATTTAATGGGACTAGGCCCCAGCAATGAGCAGTTCTTC.